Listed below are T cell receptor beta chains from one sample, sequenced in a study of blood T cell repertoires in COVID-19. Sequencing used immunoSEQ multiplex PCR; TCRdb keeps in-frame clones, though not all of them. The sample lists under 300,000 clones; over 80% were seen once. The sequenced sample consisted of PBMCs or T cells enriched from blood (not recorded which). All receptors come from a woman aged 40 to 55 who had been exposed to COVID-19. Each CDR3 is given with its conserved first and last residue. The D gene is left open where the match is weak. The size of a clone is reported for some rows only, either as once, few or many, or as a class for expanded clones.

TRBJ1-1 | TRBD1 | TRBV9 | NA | CASSATGAEAFF | TGTGCCAGCAGTGCTACAGGGGCTGAAGCTTTCTTT
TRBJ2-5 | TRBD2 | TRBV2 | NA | CASSSLSGTETQYF | TGTGCCAGCAGTTCCTTGAGCGGGACAGAGACCCAGTACTTC
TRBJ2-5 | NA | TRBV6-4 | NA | CASGRESGETQYF | TGTGCCAGCGGCCGGGAGAGTGGGGAGACCCAGTACTTC
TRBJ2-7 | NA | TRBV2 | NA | CASQVSSYEQYF | TGTGCCAGCCAGGTGAGCTCCTACGAGCAGTACTTC
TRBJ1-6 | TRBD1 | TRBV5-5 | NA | CASSILRDSYNSPLHF | TGTGCCAGCAGCATCCTCCGGGACAGCTATAATTCACCCCTCCACTTT
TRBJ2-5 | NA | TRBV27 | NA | CASSFRTIEGTQGETQYF | TGTGCCAGCAGTTTTAGGACAATAGAAGGGACTCAGGGAGAGACCCAGTACTTC
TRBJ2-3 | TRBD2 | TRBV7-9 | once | CASSLVGEGDTQYF | TGTGCCAGCAGCTTAGTGGGGGAGGGCGATACGCAGTATTTT
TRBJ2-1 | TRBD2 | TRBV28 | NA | CASSPSGRAGNEQFF | TGTGCCAGCAGTCCTAGCGGGAGGGCGGGGAATGAGCAGTTCTTC
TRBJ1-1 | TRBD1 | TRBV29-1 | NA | CSVTGTGTNTEAFF | TGCAGCGTTACCGGGACAGGGACGAACACTGAAGCTTTCTTT
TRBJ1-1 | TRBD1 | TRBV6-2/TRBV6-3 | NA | CASSYGDRPTEAFF | TGTGCCAGCAGTTACGGGGACAGACCCACTGAAGCTTTCTTT
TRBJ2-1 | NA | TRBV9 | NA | CASSVGSGEQFF | TGTGCCAGCAGCGTAGGCAGCGGTGAGCAGTTCTTC
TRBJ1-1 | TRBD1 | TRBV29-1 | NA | CSATGGTPTHFTEAFF | TGCAGCGCGACAGGGGGGACGCCTACTCATTTCACTGAAGCTTTCTTT
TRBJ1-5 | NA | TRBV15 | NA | CATSPRAAYQPQHF | TGTGCCACCAGTCCCAGGGCCGCTTATCAGCCCCAGCATTTT
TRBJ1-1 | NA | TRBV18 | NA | CASSRYSQGSNTEAFF | TGTGCCAGCTCACGGTATTCGCAGGGGTCGAACACTGAAGCTTTCTTT
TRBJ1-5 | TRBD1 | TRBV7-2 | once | CASSLDRGGQPQHF | TGTGCCAGCAGCTTAGACAGGGGTGGACAGCCCCAGCATTTT
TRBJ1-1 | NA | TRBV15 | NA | CATSRENPRATEAFF | TGTGCCACCAGCAGAGAAAACCCCAGGGCCACTGAAGCTTTCTTT
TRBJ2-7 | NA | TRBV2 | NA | CAASVAEVSQQYF | TGTGCCGCAAGCGTAGCGGAGGTTTCCCAGCAGTACTTC
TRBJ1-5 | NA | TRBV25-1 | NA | CASSPNSTQGGNQPQHF | TGTGCCAGCAGTCCGAATTCAACACAGGGAGGGAATCAGCCCCAGCATTTT
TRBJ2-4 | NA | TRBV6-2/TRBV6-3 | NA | CASSTYEAAKNIQYF | TGTGCCAGCAGTACCTACGAGGCAGCCAAAAACATTCAGTACTTC
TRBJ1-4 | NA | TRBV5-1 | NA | CASSRAGAPTNEKLFF | TGCGCCAGCAGCCGGGCAGGGGCCCCAACTAATGAAAAACTGTTTTTT
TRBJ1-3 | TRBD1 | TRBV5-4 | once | CASSLDGQGYGSGNTIYF | TGTGCCAGCAGCTTGGACGGACAGGGTTACGGCTCTGGAAACACCATATATTTT
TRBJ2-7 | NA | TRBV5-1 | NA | CASSVDRNSEQYF | TGCGCCAGCAGCGTCGACAGGAATAGCGAGCAGTACTTC
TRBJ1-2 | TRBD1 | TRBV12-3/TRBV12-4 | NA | CASSIQGSNGYTF | TGTGCCAGCAGCATACAGGGGAGCAATGGCTACACCTTC
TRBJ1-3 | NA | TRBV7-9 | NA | CASSLVQGTGNTIYF | TGTGCCAGCAGCTTAGTACAGGGCACTGGAAACACCATATATTTT
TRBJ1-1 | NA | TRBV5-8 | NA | CASSFPRTSNTEAFF | TGTGCCAGCAGCTTTCCCCGGACTTCGAACACTGAAGCTTTCTTT
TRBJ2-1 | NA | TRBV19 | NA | CASSPGVAEQFF | TGTGCCAGTAGTCCGGGGGTAGCTGAGCAGTTCTTC
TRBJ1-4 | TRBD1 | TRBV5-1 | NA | CASSQWDRGLREKLFF | TGCGCCAGCAGTCAGTGGGACAGGGGTTTGAGAGAAAAACTGTTTTTT
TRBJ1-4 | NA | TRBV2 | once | CASRGGRAPNEKLFF | TGTGCCAGCAGGGGGGGGCGGGCACCTAATGAAAAACTGTTTTTT
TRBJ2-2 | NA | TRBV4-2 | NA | CASSQEIGRGGTGELFF | TGTGCCAGCAGCCAAGAGATCGGGCGGGGAGGCACCGGGGAGCTGTTTTTT
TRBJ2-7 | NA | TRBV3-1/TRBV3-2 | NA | CASSQEVGGPYEQYF | TGTGCCAGCAGCCAAGAGGTTGGCGGCCCCTACGAGCAGTACTTC
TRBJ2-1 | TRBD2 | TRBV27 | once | CASRPGGSYNEQFF | TGTGCCAGCAGGCCGGGGGGCTCCTACAATGAGCAGTTCTTC
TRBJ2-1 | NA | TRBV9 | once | CASSVNPPRGRGFNNEQFF | TGTGCCAGCAGCGTCAACCCCCCGAGGGGGCGGGGTTTCAACAATGAGCAGTTCTTC
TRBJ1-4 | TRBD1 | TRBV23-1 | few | CASSQLRSYRDRGRFTNEKLFF | TGCGCCAGCAGTCAACTACGATCCTACCGGGACAGGGGGCGGTTTACTAATGAAAAACTGTTTTTT
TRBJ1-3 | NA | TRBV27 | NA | CASSPSGTSGNVRGGYF | TGTGCCAGCAGTCCCTCAGGGACCTCTGGAAACGTCCGGGGGGGATATTTT
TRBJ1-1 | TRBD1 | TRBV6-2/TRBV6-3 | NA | CASSYSLDYRGRTEAFF | TGTGCCAGCAGTTATTCGTTGGACTACAGGGGACGGACTGAAGCTTTCTTT
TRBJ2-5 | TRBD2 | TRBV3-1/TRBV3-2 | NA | CASSQARTSGQETQYF | TGTGCCAGCAGCCAAGCCCGGACTAGCGGGCAAGAGACCCAGTACTTC
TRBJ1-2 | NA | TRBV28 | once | CASSLSSGAVSGYTF | TGTGCCAGCAGTTTAAGTTCAGGGGCGGTCTCTGGCTACACCTTC
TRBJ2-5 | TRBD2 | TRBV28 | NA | CASSLWASGGKTQYF | TGTGCCAGCAGTTTATGGGCTAGCGGGGGAAAGACCCAGTACTTC
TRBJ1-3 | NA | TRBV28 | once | CASRRLTVSGNTIYF | TGTGCCAGCAGGAGATTGACAGTTTCTGGAAACACCATATATTTT
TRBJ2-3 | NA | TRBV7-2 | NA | CASSPGLTDTQYF | TGTGCCAGCAGCCCAGGACTCACAGATACGCAGTATTTT
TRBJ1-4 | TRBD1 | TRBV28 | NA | CASRQGARKLFF | TGTGCCAGCAGACAGGGGGCGCGAAAACTGTTTTTT
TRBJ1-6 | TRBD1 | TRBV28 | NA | CASRTRQGVSPLHF | TGTGCCAGCAGGACCCGACAGGGGGTCTCACCCCTCCACTTT
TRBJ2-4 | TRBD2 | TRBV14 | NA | CASSQSSGMLAKNIQYF | TGTGCCAGCAGCCAATCTAGCGGAATGTTAGCCAAAAACATTCAGTACTTC
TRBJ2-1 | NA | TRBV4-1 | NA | CASSHFLVRGYNEQFF | TGCGCCAGCAGCCATTTTCTGGTTCGAGGCTACAATGAGCAGTTCTTC
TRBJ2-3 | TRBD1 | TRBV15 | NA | CATGQGASDTQYF | TGTGCCACCGGACAGGGGGCGTCAGATACGCAGTATTTT
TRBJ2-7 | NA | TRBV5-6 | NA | CASSLERQAEQYF | TGTGCCAGCAGTCTGGAGCGGCAGGCAGAGCAGTACTTC
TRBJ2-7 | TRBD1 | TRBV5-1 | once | CASRRTGGRYEQYF | TGCGCCAGCAGAAGAACAGGGGGCAGGTACGAGCAGTACTTC
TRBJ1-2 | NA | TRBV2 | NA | CASSDEFRGGGYTF | TGTGCCAGCAGTGACGAGTTTCGGGGTGGTGGCTACACCTTC
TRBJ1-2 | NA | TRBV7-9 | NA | CASSLEGSGGYTF | TGTGCCAGCAGCTTAGAAGGGAGTGGTGGCTACACCTTC
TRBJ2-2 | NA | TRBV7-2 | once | CASSLDRLTNTGELFF | TGTGCCAGCAGCTTAGACAGGCTTACGAACACCGGGGAGCTGTTTTTT
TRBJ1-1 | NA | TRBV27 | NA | CASSLTVNTEAFF | TGTGCCAGCAGTTTAACGGTGAACACTGAAGCTTTCTTT
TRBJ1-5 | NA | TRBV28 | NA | CASSSRRGRGSNQSQHF | TGTGCCAGCAGTTCCCGCAGGGGAAGGGGAAGCAATCAGTCCCAGCATTTT
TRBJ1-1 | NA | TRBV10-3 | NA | CAISTGPMNTEAFF | TGTGCCATCAGCACAGGGCCCATGAACACTGAAGCTTTCTTT
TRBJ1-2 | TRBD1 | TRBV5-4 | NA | CASSLWTGYGHTF | TGTGCCAGCAGCTTGTGGACAGGGTATGGCCACACCTTC
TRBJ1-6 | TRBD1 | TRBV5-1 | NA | CASRKTGQVASPLHF | TGCGCCAGCAGAAAAACGGGACAGGTGGCTTCACCCCTCCACTTT
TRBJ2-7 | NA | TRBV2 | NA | CASGQGYEQYF | TGTGCCAGCGGGCAGGGTTATGAGCAGTACTTC
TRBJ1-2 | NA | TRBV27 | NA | CASSLTSGVNYGYTF | TGTGCCAGCAGTTTAACCTCAGGTGTTAACTATGGCTACACCTTC
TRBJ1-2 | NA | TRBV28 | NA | CASSPGAASTEWGYGYTF | TGTGCCAGCAGTCCCGGAGCGGCTAGTACCGAATGGGGCTATGGCTACACCTTC
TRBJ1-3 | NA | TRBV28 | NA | CASSFRGNTIYF | TGTGCCAGCAGTTTCAGGGGAAACACCATATATTTT
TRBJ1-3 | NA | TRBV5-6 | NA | CASSTTGSGNTIYF | TGTGCCAGCAGCACGACAGGCTCTGGAAACACCATATATTTT